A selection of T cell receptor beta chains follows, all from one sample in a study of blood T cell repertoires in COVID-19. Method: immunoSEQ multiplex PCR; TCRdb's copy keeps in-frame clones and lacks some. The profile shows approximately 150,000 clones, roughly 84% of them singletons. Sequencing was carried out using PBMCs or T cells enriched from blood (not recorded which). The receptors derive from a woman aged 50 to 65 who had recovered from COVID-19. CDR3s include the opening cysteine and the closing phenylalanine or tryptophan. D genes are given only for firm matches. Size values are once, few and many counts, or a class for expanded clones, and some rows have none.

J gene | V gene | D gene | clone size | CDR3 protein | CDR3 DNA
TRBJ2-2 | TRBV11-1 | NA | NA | CASSLDPQTGTGELFF | TGTGCCAGCAGCTTAGATCCGCAAACAGGCACCGGGGAGCTGTTTTTT
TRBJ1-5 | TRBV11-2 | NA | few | CASSLEPENQPQHF | TGTGCCAGCAGCTTAGAACCGGAGAATCAGCCCCAGCATTTT
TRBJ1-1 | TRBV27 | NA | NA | CASRILSGVKAFF | TGTGCCAGCAGAATACTCTCAGGGGTTAAAGCTTTCTTT
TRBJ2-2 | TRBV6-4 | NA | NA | CASSIQGDTGELFF | TGTGCCAGCAGTATCCAGGGTGACACCGGGGAGCTGTTTTTT
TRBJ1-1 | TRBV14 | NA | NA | CASSARTGGSEAFF | TGTGCCAGCAGCGCTAGGACCGGGGGTAGTGAAGCTTTCTTT
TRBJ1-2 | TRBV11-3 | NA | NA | CASSDRTAGDYTF | TGTGCCAGCAGCGATAGGACGGCGGGTGACTACACCTTC
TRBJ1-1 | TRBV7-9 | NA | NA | CASSLALGNTEAFF | TGTGCCAGCAGCTTAGCGCTAGGGAACACTGAAGCTTTCTTT
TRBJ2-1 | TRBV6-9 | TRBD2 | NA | CASSYGIAGGRQFF | TGTGCCAGCAGTTATGGGATAGCGGGAGGGAGGCAGTTCTTC
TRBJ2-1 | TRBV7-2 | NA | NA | CASSLVPRGANEQFF | TGTGCCAGCAGCTTAGTTCCCAGGGGAGCAAATGAGCAGTTCTTC
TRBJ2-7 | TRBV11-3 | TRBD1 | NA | CASSPQDRGSYEQYF | TGTGCCAGCAGCCCCCAGGACAGGGGCTCCTACGAGCAGTACTTC
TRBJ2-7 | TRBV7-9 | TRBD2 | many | CASTPPSGRYLRQYF | TGTGCCAGCACCCCACCTAGCGGGAGATATCTTCGGCAGTACTTC
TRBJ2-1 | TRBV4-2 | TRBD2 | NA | CASSQAQQRGTYNEQFF | TGTGCCAGCAGCCAAGCTCAACAGCGGGGGACCTACAATGAGCAGTTCTTC
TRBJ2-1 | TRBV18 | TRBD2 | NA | CASSPISGGVAEQFF | TGTGCCAGCTCACCGATCTCCGGGGGGGTAGCTGAGCAGTTCTTC
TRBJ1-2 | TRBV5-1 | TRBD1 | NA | CASKGQGGYGYTF | TGCGCCAGTAAAGGACAGGGAGGCTATGGCTACACCTTC
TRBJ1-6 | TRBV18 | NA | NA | CASSSGVDSPLHF | TGTGCCAGCTCATCCGGGGTAGATTCACCCCTCCACTTT
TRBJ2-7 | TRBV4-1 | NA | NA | CASSQGWSSHEQYF | TGCGCCAGCAGCCAAGGGTGGAGTAGCCACGAGCAGTACTTC
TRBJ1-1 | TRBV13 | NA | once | CASSLKPPGFVVTEAFF | TGTGCCAGCAGCCTAAAACCGCCGGGTTTTGTGGTAACTGAAGCTTTCTTT
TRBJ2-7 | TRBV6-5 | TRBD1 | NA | CASTKKGDSSYEQYF | TGTGCCAGCACCAAAAAGGGGGACAGCTCCTACGAGCAGTACTTC
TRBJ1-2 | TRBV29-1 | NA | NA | CSGGELKGGYTF | TGCAGCGGAGGAGAGCTTAAAGGTGGCTACACCTTC
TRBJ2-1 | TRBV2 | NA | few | CASSPLGAGQLYNEQFF | TGTGCCAGCAGTCCCCTTGGGGCAGGGCAATTGTACAATGAGCAGTTCTTC
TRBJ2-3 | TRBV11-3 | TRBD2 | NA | CASSPGSSSGGSTDTQYF | TGTGCCAGCAGCCCCGGTTCCTCGTCGGGGGGTTCCACAGATACGCAGTATTTT
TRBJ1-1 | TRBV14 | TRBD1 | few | CASSPDRGMGAFF | TGTGCCAGCAGTCCTGACAGGGGGATGGGGGCTTTCTTT
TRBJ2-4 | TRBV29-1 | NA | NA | CSVRAGVAKNIQYF | TGCAGCGTTCGGGCAGGGGTAGCCAAAAACATTCAGTACTTC
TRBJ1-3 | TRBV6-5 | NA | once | CASTLSGKSSDTIYF | TGTGCCAGCACCCTCTCCGGGAAGAGCAGCGACACCATATATTTT
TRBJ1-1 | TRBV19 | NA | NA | CASSMFGAITEAFF | TGTGCCAGTAGTATGTTCGGAGCGATCACTGAAGCTTTCTTT